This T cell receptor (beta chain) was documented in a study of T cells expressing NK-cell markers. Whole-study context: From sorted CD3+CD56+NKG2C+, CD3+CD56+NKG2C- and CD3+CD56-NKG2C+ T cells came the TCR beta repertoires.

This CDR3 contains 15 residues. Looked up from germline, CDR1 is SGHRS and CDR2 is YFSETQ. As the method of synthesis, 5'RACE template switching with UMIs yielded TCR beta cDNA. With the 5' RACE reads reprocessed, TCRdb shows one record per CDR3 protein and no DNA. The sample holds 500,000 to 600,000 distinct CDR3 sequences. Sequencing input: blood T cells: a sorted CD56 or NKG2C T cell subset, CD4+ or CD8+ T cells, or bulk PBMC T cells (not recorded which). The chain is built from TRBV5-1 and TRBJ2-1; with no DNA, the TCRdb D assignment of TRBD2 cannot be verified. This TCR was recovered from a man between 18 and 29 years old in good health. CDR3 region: CASSLRGRREDEQFF. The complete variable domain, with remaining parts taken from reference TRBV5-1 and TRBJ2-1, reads KAGVTQTPRYLIKTRGQQVTLSCSPISGHRSVSWYQQTPGQGLQFLFEYFSETQRNKGNFPGRFSGRQFSNSRSEMNVSTLELGDSALYLCASSLRGRREDEQFFGPGTRLTVL.